A single sample is the source of the 28 T cell receptor beta chains below, sequenced in a study. TCRdb called the reads again in MiXCR, with one record for every CDR3 protein. The sample contains 300 or so distinct CDR3 sequences, more than 25% of which appear only once. Sequences were obtained from CD8+ T cells (not recorded whether cultured). All receptors come from a male donor.

Points on this clonotype: Mismatch with germline at one junction end may stem from a read error. The chain carries TRBV19 and TRBJ1-5; D gene unclear. CDR3 size: 13 residues. Germline lookup yields CDR1 LNHDA and CDR2 SQIVND (reference sequence). Here the CDR3 DNA reads TGTGCTAGTAGTCGGATTAGCAATCAGCCCCAGCATTTT. The encoded protein is CASSRISNQPQHF.

About this clonotype: This could be a read error, since a much larger clone is one nucleotide away. This chain connects TRBV11-1 to TRBJ2-7; weak D call: TRBD2 (5 bases). This CDR3 has 15 amino acids. Germline V gene data show CDR1 as SGHAT and CDR2 as FQDESV (reference sequence). The V and J ends lost 5 bases and 2 bases respectively, with 16 bases between them. CDR3 coding DNA: TGTGCCAGCAGCCCCCAGGCGGGCGCCCCCTACGAGCAGTACTTC. It is translated as CASSPQAGAPYEQYF.

The rearrangement joins TRBV5-6 to TRBJ1-5, with D perhaps TRBD1 (5 bases). Germline assignment: CDR1 SGHDT and CDR2 YYEEEE. The CDR3 totals 16 residues. With 4 bases removed from V and 7 bases from J, the gap between germline ends came to 21 bases. The CDR3: CASSLGSQGGKQPQHF. CDR3 sequence (DNA): TGTGCCAGCAGCCTAGGGAGCCAGGGCGGGAAACAGCCCCAGCATTTT.

There are a few counts of this clonotype. This may be a read error, as it is one base from a much larger clone. This sequence joins TRBV20-1 and TRBJ2-1, with 7 bases that match TRBD1. The CDR3 contains 14 residues. The germline V gene encodes CDR1 DFQATT and CDR2 SNEGSKA (reference sequence). V shed 5 bases and J 3 bases; nucleotides not matched to a gene: 7. This CDR3 reads CSAGQGEHYNEQFF. DNA for the CDR3: TGCAGTGCTGGCCAGGGGGAGCACTACAATGAGCAGTTCTTC.

This clonotype was detected a few times. The chain recombines TRBV6-4 with TRBJ2-2, with 7 bases fitting TRBD2. The ends lost 0 bases at V and 4 bases at J; junction bases unmatched: 8. Germline CDR1 reads MRHNA; CDR2 reads SNTAGT. The CDR3 is 17 residues long. CDR3 nucleotide sequence: TGTGCCAGCAGTGACTCCGGGGCCAGGGAGGGCACCGGGGAGCTGTTTTTT. As protein: CASSDSGAREGTGELFF.

By share, this clonotype ranks as medium-sized. This chain joins TRBV6-4 and TRBJ2-3; D is possibly TRBD2 (5 bases). Between the trimmed V and J ends, which lost 0 bases and 2 bases, there was a span of 9 bases. The germline V gene has CDR1 MRHNA and CDR2 SNTAGT. The CDR3 is made up of 15 amino acids. The CDR3 sequence: CASSDSEGDTDTQYF. The CDR3 coding sequence is TGTGCCAGCAGTGACTCAGAGGGTGACACAGATACGCAGTATTTT.

This clonotype is medium-sized by share. This chain connects TRBV7-9 to TRBJ2-2, with TRBD2 matching over 8 bases. CDR1 is SEHNR and CDR2 is FQNEAQ in the germline V gene (reference sequence). The CDR3 is 16 amino acids. V shed 5 bases, J shed 6 bases, and the junction held 11 bases outside the gene matches. As DNA, the CDR3 is TGTGCCAGCAGCCCCCCGGCGGGAGGAAAGGCCGGGGAGCTGTTTTTT. It codes for CASSPPAGGKAGELFF.

In regard to this clonotype: A read error may explain this, as a much larger clone is one base away. The chain is built from TRBV27 and TRBJ2-1, with 8 bases that match TRBD2. With 3 bases clipped from V and 7 bases from J, the junction kept 11 bases outside the gene matches. The CDR3 length is 16 residues. Per the germline V gene, CDR1 is MNHEY and CDR2 is SMNVEV (reference sequence). Here the CDR3 reads CASSFGGGRWLNEQFF. In DNA, the CDR3 is TGTGCCAGCAGTTTCGGTGGCGGGAGGTGGTTGAATGAGCAGTTCTTC.

By proportion, this clonotype is large. The chain links TRBV19 to TRBJ1-5, with D unclear. This CDR3 is 13 amino acids long. Germline assignment: CDR1 LNHDA and CDR2 SQIVND (reference sequence). The V and J ends lost 5 bases and 0 bases respectively, with 5 bases between them. Here the CDR3 DNA reads TGTGCCAGTAGTCAGATTAGCAATCAGCCCCAGCATTTT. Protein product: CASSQISNQPQHF.

This clonotype is categorized as medium-sized (0.01 to 0.1%). The chain carries TRBV7-3 and TRBJ2-1; 9 nucleotides line up with TRBD2. CDR3 length: 16 amino acids. CDR1 is SGHTA and CDR2 is FQGTGA in the germline V gene. The V segment lost 5 bases and the J segment 6 bases; nucleotides outside the gene matches: 11. Written as DNA, the CDR3 is TGTGCCAGCAGCGTAGTGGGCGGGGGGGCCGCCAATGAGCAGTTCTTC. Protein: CASSVVGGGAANEQFF.

This chain's CDR3 is CASSSPWTSGTCEQYF. CDR3 DNA sequence: TGTGCCAGCAGTTCCCCATGGACTAGCGGCACCTGCGAGCAGTACTTC. The genes are TRBV27 and TRBJ2-7; 10 positions agree with TRBD2. CDR1 and CDR2 (germline): MNHEY, SMNVEV (reference sequence). The CDR3 runs 16 residues. Trimming took 4 bases from V and 6 from J; bases not matched to a gene: 12.

A word on this clonotype: This may be a read error, as it is one base from a much larger clone. This rearrangement joins TRBV19 to TRBJ2-7, with D possibly matching TRBD2 (5 bases). CDR1 is LNHDA, CDR2 SQIVND, per germline (reference sequence). CDR3 size: 13 residues. CDR3 protein: CASGMRSGSGQYF. In DNA form, the CDR3 reads TGTGCCAGTGGTATGAGATCCGGAAGCGGCCAGTACTTC.

There are a few counts of this clonotype. One junction end does not reproduce the germline sequence, and a read error may be involved. J is TRBJ1-5 and V is TRBV24-1, with D uncertain. CDR3 length: 15 residues. Germline values: CDR1 KGHDR, CDR2 SFDVKD. CDR3: CAARSSDGGNQPQHF. The CDR3 region has the DNA TGTGCCGCCAGATCCTCCGATGGGGGCAATCAGCCCCAGCATTTT.

On this clonotype itself: This may come from a read error, since a much larger clone is one base off. This CDR3 is missing its conserved last phenylalanine or tryptophan, likely due to a read error. This chain uses TRBV6-4 with TRBJ2-1; TRBD2 matches 14 bases. With V trimmed by 3 bases and J by 9 bases, 7 bases remained unmatched. The CDR3 covers 16 residues. CDR1 is MRHNA, CDR2 SNTAGT, per germline. CDR3 DNA: TGTGCCAGCAGTGAGTTCGGGACTAGCGGGAGCGGTGAGCAGTTCTTA. Translating it yields CASSEFGTSGSGEQFL.

Note on this clonotype: A read error may be the cause here, since a much bigger clone is one base away. The chain recombines TRBV27 with TRBJ2-1; 10 bases are a match to TRBD2. The CDR3 spans 16 residues. Germline loops: CDR1 MNHEY, CDR2 SMNVEV (reference sequence). The CDR3 sequence: CASGFGSGRWLNEQFF. The CDR3 DNA sequence: TGTGCCAGCGGTTTCGGTAGCGGGAGGTGGTTGAATGAGCAGTTCTTC.

This clonotype is labeled as medium-sized (0.01 to 0.1%). This sequence joins TRBV6-2 or TRBV6-3 and TRBJ2-3; no firm D call. This CDR3 contains 12 residues. Looked up from germline, CDR1 is MNHEY and CDR2 is SVGEGT. Trimming cost V 5 bases and J 3 bases, with 6 bases left between them. The CDR3 sequence: CASSGETDTQYF. CDR3 DNA sequence: TGTGCCAGCAGTGGAGAAACAGATACGCAGTATTTT.

Notes on this clonotype: A junction boundary mismatches the germline segment, possibly from a read error. This chain connects TRBV19 to TRBJ2-7; 8 bases agree with TRBD1. CDR1 and CDR2 (germline): LNHDA, SQIVND (reference sequence). This CDR3 spans 13 amino acids. For the CDR3, the DNA is TGTGCCAGTAGTATGACAGGGGTCTACGGGCAGTACTTC. Its translation: CASSMTGVYGQYF.

To note about this clonotype: A read error is possible here, since a much larger clone lies one base away. This rearrangement joins TRBV19 to TRBJ2-1, with 7 bases fitting TRBD1. Germline values: CDR1 LNHDA, CDR2 SQIVND (reference sequence). CDR3 length: 16 amino acids. CDR3 region: CASSITGDSSYNEQLF. The CDR3 coding sequence is TGTGCCAGTAGTATTACAGGGGATTCATCATACAATGAGCAGTTATTC.

A remark on this clonotype: The junction shows a germline mismatch at one end, possibly a read error. The CDR3 region is CASSIGAYGCAF. In nucleotides, the CDR3 is TGTGCCAGTAGTATCGGAGCCTATGGCTGCGCCTTC. The rearrangement joins TRBV19 to TRBJ1-2; D gene unclear. Germline CDR1 is LNHDA and CDR2 is SQIVND (reference sequence). The length of the CDR3 is 12 residues.

The chain couples TRBV19 to TRBJ1-1; unclear D gene. CDR1 LNHDA and CDR2 SQIVND come from the germline V gene (reference sequence). The CDR3 length is 13 residues. V was pared by 7 bases and J by 8 bases, with 17 bases between. CDR3 in DNA: TGTGCCAGTAATATTCGATCGGCTCACGAAGCTTTCTTT. The encoded protein is CASNIRSAHEAFF.

Note on this clonotype: Possible read error: a much larger clone is one base away. The V call is TRBV19, the J call TRBJ2-3; D unresolved. The V gene's germline CDR1 is LNHDA and CDR2 SQIVND (reference sequence). The CDR3 extends over 13 amino acids. The V end was cut by 7 bases, the J end by 13 bases, with 21 bases between. CDR3 in amino acids: CASTQRSATREYF. The CDR3 nucleotides read TGTGCCAGTACTCAGAGAAGTGCGACTCGGGAGTATTTT.

Concerning this clonotype: This may be a read error, as it is one base from a much larger clone. This chain connects TRBV24-1 to TRBJ1-5; perhaps TRBD1 as D (6 bases). The germline gives CDR1 KGHDR, CDR2 SFDVKD. CDR3 size: 15 residues. The chain's CDR3 is CATRSSDGGNQPQRF. The CDR3, as DNA: TGTGCCACCAGATCCTCCGATGGGGGCAATCAGCCCCAGCGTTTT.

The V call is TRBV6-5, the J call TRBJ2-1; tentatively, D is TRBD2 (6 bases). Germline V gene data show CDR1 as MNHEY and CDR2 as SVGAGI. This CDR3 spans 14 amino acids. V was clipped by 11 bases and J by 9 bases, with 23 bases between them. For the CDR3, the DNA is TGTGCCGGCCGGGAGAGATCCTACAATGGTGAGCAGTTCTTC. It specifies CAGRERSYNGEQFF.

The chain recombines TRBV19 with TRBJ2-1; maybe TRBD2 (7 bases). Trimming took 4 bases from V and 9 from J, leaving 13 bases between them. Germline V gives CDR1 LNHDA, CDR2 SQIVND (reference sequence). This CDR3 is built from 13 residues. The CDR3 bases are TGTGCCAGTAGTACGAGGGGGGGCAGTGAGCAGTTCTTC. Its protein is CASSTRGGSEQFF.

A note on this clonotype: A much more abundant neighbour one base away suggests this may be a read error. The chain has TRBV7-6 and TRBJ2-7, with D possibly TRBD1 on 6 matching bases. Germline lookup yields CDR1 SGHVS and CDR2 FNYEAQ. The CDR3 extends over 15 amino acids. Deletions cut 1 base from V and 9 bases from J, with 19 bases between. This chain's CDR3 is CASSLGAGASDGQYF. CDR3 DNA: TGTGCCAGCAGCTTAGGTGCAGGGGCGAGTGACGGGCAGTACTTC.

By frequency in the sample, this clonotype is medium-sized. At one of its ends the junction is not consistent with the germline gene, which may arise from a read error. The V call is TRBV19, the J call TRBJ2-7; D uncertain. There are 13 residues in the CDR3. In germline, CDR1 is LNHDA, CDR2 SQIVND (reference sequence). CDR3 loop: CASSMRSGSEHYF. The CDR3 DNA sequence: TGTGCCAGTAGTATGAGATCCGGAAGCGAGCATTACTTC.

This clonotype was found a few times. V is TRBV19 and J is TRBJ1-5, with a tentative D call TRBD1 (6 bases). The CDR3 is 15 amino acids. In germline, CDR1 is LNHDA, CDR2 SQIVND (reference sequence). Deletions cut 5 bases from V and 4 bases from J, with 15 bases between. The CDR3 nucleotides read TGTGCCAGTAGTCCCCTCTTAGGGGGTAATCAGCCCCAGCATTTT. This gives the protein CASSPLLGGNQPQHF.

In this sample, this clonotype is medium-sized. A read error is possible here, since a much larger clone lies one base away. The J gene is TRBJ2-7, the V gene TRBV19; D unclear. Germline CDR1 is LNHDA and CDR2 is SQIVND (reference sequence). With 10 bases removed from V and 7 bases from J, the gap between germline ends came to 20 bases. This CDR3 contains 13 residues. CDR3 sequence (DNA): TGTGCCACCTCAGGACGGAGCTTAGAGGAGCAGTACTTC. This codes for CATSGRSLEEQYF.